The 22 T cell receptor beta chains below come from one sample, sequenced in a study of lymphopenia after photon versus proton radiotherapy. Data came from immunoSEQ multiplex PCR; TCRdb stores just in-frame clones and leaves some out. Among under 80,000 clones, 75% to 90% were seen once, and the ten largest hold roughly 2.1%. Sequenced material: peripheral blood, taken from a patient treated with photon-based radiotherapy. These receptors all come from a man aged 40-49 years with gastric cancer.

The chain recombines TRBV7-2 with TRBJ2-7; 7 nucleotides match TRBD1. This CDR3 has 16 residues. J was trimmed by 1 base and V by 5 bases; bases with no gene match: 11. Per the germline V gene, CDR1 is SGHTA and CDR2 is FQGNSA. DNA for the CDR3: TGTGCCAGCAGCACCTCCGGGCAGGGGGTGTCCTACGAGCAGTACTTC. Its translation: CASSTSGQGVSYEQYF.

The CDR3 loop is CASSIGDGTEAFF. Here the CDR3 DNA reads TGCGCCAGCAGCATAGGGGATGGCACTGAAGCTTTCTTT. This rearrangement joins TRBV5-1 to TRBJ1-1, with D perhaps TRBD1 (5 bases). This CDR3 is 13 amino acids long. The germline CDR1 and CDR2 sequences are SGHRS and YFSETQ. The V and J ends lost 4 bases and 4 bases respectively, with 11 bases between them.

This sequence joins TRBV5-5 and TRBJ2-7; D ambiguous. The length of the CDR3 is 12 residues. The V gene's germline CDR1 is SGHKS and CDR2 YYEKEE (reference sequence). Trimming shortened V by 1 base and J by 2 bases, and 4 bases separated the two germline ends. CDR3 bases: TGTGCCAGCAGCTTGCGCGCCTACGAGCAGTACTTC. Translating gives CASSLRAYEQYF. The full variable domain, in which reference TRBV5-5 and TRBJ2-7 provide the parts outside the CDR3, is DAGVTQSPTHLIKTRGQQVTLRCSPISGHKSVSWYQQVLGQGPQFIFQYYEKEERGRGNFPDRFSARQFPNYSSELNVNALLLGDSALYLCASSLRAYEQYFGPGTRLTVT.

The J gene is TRBJ2-2, the V gene TRBV28; 8 positions agree with TRBD1. J gave up 5 bases and V 8 bases, and 10 bases lay outside the gene matches. The CDR3 extends over 15 amino acids. The germline V gene encodes CDR1 MDHEN and CDR2 SYDVKM. In nucleotides, the CDR3 is TGTGCCAGCCGCCCCCCGACAGGGGTTACCGGGGAGCTGTTTTTT. It specifies CASRPPTGVTGELFF.

The chain uses TRBV6-1 and TRBJ1-6; TRBD1 might be the D (6 bases). Germline values: CDR1 MNHNS, CDR2 SASEGT. V was shortened by 6 bases and J by 8 bases, with 11 bases between the two germline ends. This CDR3 has 13 amino acids. The CDR3 DNA is TGTGCCAGCAGGGGGGGGCTAGATTCACCCCTCCACTTT. It encodes CASRGGLDSPLHF.

The chain is built from TRBV30 and TRBJ2-1; 7 bases align to TRBD2. There are 18 residues in the CDR3. Trimming at V came to 2 bases and at J to 5 bases, leaving 18 bases not matched to a gene. Germline V gene data show CDR1 as GTSNPN and CDR2 as SVGIG (reference sequence). CDR3 bases: TGTGCCTGGAGTCCTCGCAAGAGGGCTAGCGGATTTAACAATGAGCAGTTCTTC. This translates into CAWSPRKRASGFNNEQFF.

The genes are TRBV2 and TRBJ1-6; D gene unclear. CDR1 SNHLY and CDR2 FYNNEI come from the germline V gene. The CDR3 consists of 18 residues. V was pared by 2 bases and J by 3 bases, with 17 bases between. CDR3 amino acids: CASSEPATPAFYNSPLHF. Here the CDR3 DNA reads TGTGCCAGCAGTGAACCGGCCACCCCCGCGTTCTATAATTCACCCCTCCACTTT.

The gene calls are TRBV7-2 and TRBJ1-1; D perhaps matches TRBD1 (5 bases). Germline V gives CDR1 SGHTA, CDR2 FQGNSA. Between the trimmed V and J ends, which lost 1 base and 0 bases, there was a span of 9 bases. The CDR3 sequence is 15 residues long. The CDR3 loop is CASSLVGEMNTEAFF. The CDR3 coding sequence is TGTGCCAGCAGCTTAGTGGGGGAAATGAACACTGAAGCTTTCTTT.

This clone was seen a single time. The chain uses TRBV6-6 and TRBJ2-1; 10 bases align to TRBD2. This CDR3 is built from 14 residues. The germline V gene has CDR1 MNHNY and CDR2 SVGAGI (reference sequence). J was trimmed by 8 bases and V by 2 bases; bases with no gene match: 3. The CDR3 nucleotides read TGTGCCAGCAGTTACGGGCTAGCGGGGGATGAGCAGTTCTTC. Amino acids: CASSYGLAGDEQFF.

The chain couples TRBV5-6 to TRBJ1-2; tentative D call: TRBD1 (5 bases). The germline V gene has CDR1 SGHDT and CDR2 YYEEEE. CDR3 size: 16 residues. Trimming took 4 bases from V and 1 from J, leaving 17 bases between them. The CDR3 nucleotides are TGTGCCAGCAGCGTCGCCGGGACGGGGAATAACTATGGCTACACCTTC. Translation gives CASSVAGTGNNYGYTF. Combining the CDR3 with reference TRBV5-6 and TRBJ1-2 gives the whole variable domain DAGVTQSPTHLIKTRGQQVTLRCSPKSGHDTVSWYQQALGQGPQFIFQYYEEEERQRGNFPDRFSGHQFPNYSSELNVNALLLGDSALYLCASSVAGTGNNYGYTFGSGTRLTVV.

The V and J genes are TRBV7-9 and TRBJ1-6, with D possibly being TRBD1 (5 bases). This CDR3 contains 15 residues. Per the germline V gene, CDR1 is SEHNR and CDR2 is FQNEAQ (reference sequence). V shed 8 bases and J shed 0 bases, with 11 bases lying between them. CDR3 DNA sequence: TGTGCCAGCGAAGGGGAGAGCTCCTATAATTCACCCCTCCACTTT. It specifies CASEGESSYNSPLHF.

The rearrangement uses TRBV6-1 and TRBJ2-7, with 9 bases fitting TRBD1. The V gene's germline CDR1 is MNHNS and CDR2 SASEGT. The length of the CDR3 is 17 residues. Trimming cost V 4 bases and J 7 bases; bases outside gene matches: 17. CDR3 protein: CASSVAPTGQGGEEQYF. As DNA, the CDR3 is TGTGCCAGCAGTGTCGCCCCTACGGGACAGGGTGGTGAGGAGCAGTACTTC.

V gene TRBV2 combines with J gene TRBJ1-2; 7 bases align to TRBD1. V lost 10 bases, J lost 2 bases, and 10 bases stayed unmatched. CDR3 length equals 14 residues. Germline V CDR1 and CDR2: SNHLY, FYNNEI. The chain's CDR3 is CATLQGRWNYGYTF. The CDR3 bases are TGTGCCACATTACAGGGGCGTTGGAACTATGGCTACACCTTC.

The V call is TRBV30, the J call TRBJ1-2; D might be TRBD1 (5 bases). V lost 0 bases, J lost 5 bases, and 13 bases lay in between. Germline V lookup: CDR1 GTSNPN, CDR2 SVGIG (reference sequence). The CDR3 length is 14 residues. DNA for the CDR3: TGTGCCTGGAGTGTACGCGGGGGAGGGTATGGCTACACCTTC. Translation gives CAWSVRGGGYGYTF. Drawing the rest from reference TRBV30 and TRBJ1-2, the complete variable domain is SQTIHQWPATLVQPVGSPLSLECTVEGTSNPNLYWYRQAAGRGLQLLFYSVGIGQISSEVPQNLSASRPQDRQFILSSKKLLLSDSGFYLCAWSVRGGGYGYTFGSGTRLTVV.

V and J are TRBV6-6 and TRBJ2-2, with D tentatively TRBD1 (6 bases). V was pared by 7 bases and J by 6 bases, with 12 bases between. Germline-derived CDR1 and CDR2 are MNHNY and SVGAGI (reference sequence). This CDR3 spans 13 amino acids. The CDR3 coding sequence is TGTGCCAGCACCCCCAGGGGTGCCGGGGAGCTGTTTTTT. It codes for CASTPRGAGELFF.

V is TRBV7-2 and J is TRBJ1-1; tentatively, D is TRBD1 (6 bases). Trimming took off 5 bases at V and 8 bases at J, with 12 bases between the two ends. The CDR3 is 12 amino acids. Per germline, CDR1 SGHTA and CDR2 FQGNSA. For the CDR3, the DNA is TGTGCCAGCAGCCGAGGGGGGGTGGAAGCTTTCTTT. It encodes CASSRGGVEAFF. The complete variable domain, with remaining parts taken from reference TRBV7-2 and TRBJ1-1, reads GAGVSQSPSNKVTEKGKDVELRCDPISGHTALYWYRQSLGQGLEFLIYFQGNSAPDKSGLPSDRFSAERTGGSVSTLTIQRTQQEDSAVYLCASSRGGVEAFFGQGTRLTVV.

V usage is TRBV9 and J usage is TRBJ2-3, with TRBD2 matching 13 bases. The junction had 10 bases not matched to a gene; V was cut back by 3 bases and J by 9 bases. The germline CDR1 and CDR2 sequences are SGDLS and YYNGEE. CDR3 length: 16 amino acids. The chain's CDR3 is CASSATPGLAGSTQYF. The CDR3, as DNA: TGTGCCAGCAGCGCCACCCCGGGACTAGCGGGGAGCACGCAGTATTTT.

The V call is TRBV10-3, the J call TRBJ2-2; either TRBD1 or TRBD2 may fit D (6 bases each). This CDR3 contains 15 residues. Germline CDR1 ENHRY, CDR2 SYGVKD. Trimming took off 6 bases at V and 6 bases at J, with 17 bases between the two ends. This CDR3 reads CAISGWGARSGELFF. CDR3 coding DNA: TGTGCCATCAGCGGTTGGGGGGCGCGTTCCGGGGAGCTGTTTTTT.

V gene TRBV2 combines with J gene TRBJ2-1, with D possibly matching TRBD1 (5 bases). Germline CDR1 is SNHLY and CDR2 is FYNNEI. The CDR3 loop spans 15 amino acids. Trimming stripped 3 bases from V and 4 bases from J, with 13 bases between. CDR3 coding DNA: TGTGCCAGCAGTGAGTCCAGGGAAGGGTACAATGAGCAGTTCTTC. It codes for CASSESREGYNEQFF.

The V call is TRBV29-1, the J call TRBJ1-1; D not certain. From germline, CDR1 is SQVTM and CDR2 ANQGSEA. V was trimmed by 3 bases and J by 6 bases, leaving 14 bases between them. The CDR3 consists of 13 residues. CDR3 residues: CSVDKGRDSEAFF. CDR3 bases: TGCAGCGTTGATAAGGGCAGAGACTCTGAAGCTTTCTTT.

This clone was recorded once. The chain recombines TRBV9 with TRBJ2-3; D possibly corresponds to TRBD2 (6 bases). The V and J ends lost 3 bases and 1 base respectively, with 9 bases between them. The germline V gene encodes CDR1 SGDLS and CDR2 YYNGEE. The length of the CDR3 is 14 residues. The CDR3 protein is CASSAAGRTDTQYF. The CDR3 DNA reads TGTGCCAGCAGCGCCGCGGGGCGCACAGATACGCAGTATTTT.

The gene calls are TRBV5-1 and TRBJ2-7, with a tentative D call TRBD1 (5 bases). V lost 7 bases, J lost 6 bases, and 11 bases lay in between. The CDR3 spans 11 residues. Germline V gene sequence: CDR1 SGHRS, CDR2 YFSETQ. CDR3 sequence: CASGQDTEQYF. The CDR3 region has the DNA TGCGCCAGCGGGCAGGACACCGAGCAGTACTTC.